These T cell receptor beta chains were read from a single sample in a study of cytomegalovirus exposure and HLA in healthy donors. The table came from immunoSEQ multiplex PCR; TCRdb's copy has only in-frame clones and leaves some out. The sample includes 150,000 to 200,000 clones, around 83% of them seen just once. Sequencing used PBMCs. These receptors were taken from a woman aged 18-35 years in good health and CMV-seronegative. Each CDR3 is given with its conserved first and last residue. D genes are given only for firm matches.

cdr3_length: 12
j_call: TRBJ2-1
v_call: TRBV28
d_call: TRBD1
cdr3_aa: CASSLPRDRAFF

cdr3_length: 13
j_call: TRBJ2-5
v_call: TRBV30
d_call: -
cdr3_aa: CAWSIGNRAGQYF

cdr3_length: 16
j_call: TRBJ1-4
v_call: TRBV18
d_call: -
cdr3_aa: CASSPRAKLNNEKLFF

cdr3_length: 14
j_call: TRBJ2-2
v_call: TRBV11-3
d_call: -
cdr3_aa: CASSLVVNTGELFF

cdr3_length: 12
j_call: TRBJ2-3
v_call: TRBV27
d_call: -
cdr3_aa: CASSQSRDTQYF

cdr3_length: 13
j_call: TRBJ1-2
v_call: TRBV28
d_call: -
cdr3_aa: CASSLNRNYGYTF

cdr3_length: 13
j_call: TRBJ2-5
v_call: TRBV30
d_call: TRBD2
cdr3_aa: CAWGLAGGSTQYF

cdr3_length: 15
j_call: TRBJ1-4
v_call: TRBV25-1
d_call: -
cdr3_aa: CASSVHRDGSEKLFF

cdr3_length: 15
j_call: TRBJ2-1
v_call: TRBV4-1
d_call: -
cdr3_aa: CASSQDTSTYNEQFF

cdr3_length: 15
j_call: TRBJ2-5
v_call: TRBV5-5
d_call: -
cdr3_aa: CASSPPVLGRGTQYF

cdr3_length: 17
j_call: TRBJ2-1
v_call: TRBV11-2
d_call: -
cdr3_aa: CASSLREGGSSYNEQFF

cdr3_length: 15
j_call: TRBJ2-2
v_call: TRBV5-5
d_call: -
cdr3_aa: CASSLARGGTGELFF

cdr3_length: 14
j_call: TRBJ2-2
v_call: TRBV5-5
d_call: -
cdr3_aa: CASSLSGSPGELFF

cdr3_length: 16
j_call: TRBJ2-2
v_call: TRBV12-5
d_call: TRBD1
cdr3_aa: CASGHRQGGNTGELFF

cdr3_length: 14
j_call: TRBJ2-7
v_call: TRBV6-5
d_call: TRBD1
cdr3_aa: CASSSQGSNYEQYF

cdr3_length: 13
j_call: TRBJ1-5
v_call: TRBV7-2
d_call: -
cdr3_aa: CASSLDRNQPQHF

cdr3_length: 15
j_call: TRBJ2-1
v_call: TRBV5-6
d_call: -
cdr3_aa: CASSLDRATYNEQFF

cdr3_length: 18
j_call: TRBJ1-1
v_call: TRBV5-1
d_call: TRBD1
cdr3_aa: CASSLSGSGGMLNTEAFF

cdr3_length: 12
j_call: TRBJ1-2
v_call: TRBV4-3
d_call: TRBD1
cdr3_aa: CASSRTGVGYTF

cdr3_length: 14
j_call: TRBJ2-1
v_call: TRBV29-1
d_call: -
cdr3_aa: CSVGPSTHHNEQFF

cdr3_length: 15
j_call: TRBJ2-5
v_call: TRBV10-2
d_call: TRBD1
cdr3_aa: CASSPGTGEQETQYF

cdr3_length: 15
j_call: TRBJ2-1
v_call: TRBV5-1
d_call: -
cdr3_aa: CASSLVSGSYNEQFF

cdr3_length: 14
j_call: TRBJ2-5
v_call: TRBV9
d_call: -
cdr3_aa: CASTKTGGAETQYF

cdr3_length: 15
j_call: -
v_call: TRBV6-1
d_call: -
cdr3_aa: CASSGEGSASHEQYF

cdr3_length: 14
j_call: TRBJ1-1
v_call: TRBV9
d_call: -
cdr3_aa: CASSVRGGNTEAFF

cdr3_length: 18
j_call: TRBJ2-7
v_call: TRBV2
d_call: -
cdr3_aa: CASSDPGGDRSSSYEQYF

cdr3_length: 14
j_call: TRBJ1-1
v_call: TRBV28
d_call: TRBD1
cdr3_aa: CASSSKDRDTEAFF

cdr3_length: 18
j_call: TRBJ1-4
v_call: TRBV7-9
d_call: -
cdr3_aa: CASIPRDIDLATNEKLFF

cdr3_length: 12
j_call: TRBJ1-1
v_call: TRBV6-5
d_call: -
cdr3_aa: CASGLEGVEAFF

cdr3_length: 14
j_call: TRBJ2-1
v_call: TRBV4-3
d_call: -
cdr3_aa: CASSQAGKYNEQFF

cdr3_length: 14
j_call: TRBJ2-3
v_call: TRBV28
d_call: -
cdr3_aa: CASSPVTSTDTQYF

cdr3_length: 13
j_call: TRBJ1-1
v_call: TRBV2
d_call: TRBD1
cdr3_aa: CARGTGANTEAFF

cdr3_length: 16
j_call: TRBJ1-3
v_call: TRBV4-3
d_call: -
cdr3_aa: CAGSPSRVVPEVTIYF

cdr3_length: 13
j_call: TRBJ2-3
v_call: TRBV5-1
d_call: -
cdr3_aa: CASSFPGKITQYF

cdr3_length: 13
j_call: TRBJ1-2
v_call: TRBV6-1
d_call: TRBD1
cdr3_aa: CASRRDRVEGYTF

cdr3_length: 14
j_call: TRBJ2-7
v_call: TRBV6-5
d_call: TRBD1
cdr3_aa: CASRSPGQIYEQYF

cdr3_length: 15
j_call: TRBJ2-1
v_call: TRBV19
d_call: -
cdr3_aa: CASSWSRASYNEQFF

cdr3_length: 16
j_call: TRBJ2-7
v_call: TRBV19
d_call: -
cdr3_aa: CASSIFPGMATYEQYF

cdr3_length: 15
j_call: TRBJ2-7
v_call: TRBV6-5
d_call: TRBD1
cdr3_aa: CASSYSQGTTYEQYF

cdr3_length: 13
j_call: TRBJ1-1
v_call: TRBV19
d_call: -
cdr3_aa: CASRPAMNTEAFF

cdr3_length: 20
j_call: TRBJ2-3
v_call: TRBV28
d_call: TRBD2
cdr3_aa: CASSYYYGRSSVRVTDTQYF

cdr3_length: 13
j_call: TRBJ1-2
v_call: TRBV27
d_call: -
cdr3_aa: CASRGWRDYGYTF

cdr3_length: 16
j_call: TRBJ2-3
v_call: TRBV7-2
d_call: -
cdr3_aa: CASSSATLANTDTQYF

cdr3_length: 12
j_call: TRBJ1-1
v_call: TRBV30
d_call: TRBD1
cdr3_aa: CAWGTVGTEAFF

cdr3_length: 14
j_call: TRBJ1-1
v_call: TRBV6-5
d_call: TRBD1
cdr3_aa: CASSTEQGEVEAFF

cdr3_length: 15
j_call: TRBJ1-1
v_call: TRBV11-2
d_call: -
cdr3_aa: CASSLEAGMNTEAFF